This entry describes one T cell receptor beta chain. What it recognizes is unknown. Time point reported: longitudinal time-point 2. TCRdb ran MiXCR on the 5' RACE reads and lists one entry per CDR3 protein. The sample holds 70,000 to 95,000 distinct CDR3 sequences; roughly an eighth are singletons and the top ten take around 5%. This record belongs to a study of neurological immune-mediated disorders. This CDR3 has 15 amino acids. Germline V gives CDR1 SGHRS, CDR2 YFSETQ. V was pared by 0 bases and J by 3 bases, with 12 bases between. Study-wide results and caveats: No sharing of CDR3 amino acid sequences was observed among expanded clones across subjects, suggesting private repertoires in all groups. HTLV-1-associated myelopathy led in TCR clonal expansion, while multiple sclerosis ranked lowest, below healthy controls.

The chain combines TRBV5-1 with TRBJ1-1; D unresolved. This TCR was recovered from a female donor with HTLV-1-associated myelopathy (HAM/TSP). The sequencing input was PBMCs. Written as DNA, the CDR3 is TGCGCCAGCAGCTTGGGGGCGCGGGATTACACTGAAGCTTTCTTT. Its translation is CASSLGARDYTEAFF.